This section outlines one TCR beta chain sequence together with its context. Its matching antigen is unknown. CDR1 SGHDT and CDR2 YYEEEE come from the germline V gene. This CDR3 has 13 residues. V lost 2 bases and J 6 bases, leaving 12 bases between the germline ends. In each case, RNA was isolated and then reverse transcribed into cDNA as the sequencing template. This table comes from immunoSEQ multiplex PCR, and its TCRdb copy is limited to in-frame clones, with some not included. Of under 250,000 clones listed, approximately 60% are singletons. This entry is derived from a study of CD8+ T cells in alopecia areata. Findings and caveats of the study: Among patients, TCR sharing was less clear than in mice, a difference possibly due in part to HLA diversity in the patient population.

Source material: CD8+ T cells sorted from blood. The receptor's source is a human donor in good health. V and J are TRBV5-6 and TRBJ2-7; D call uncertain. CDR3 region: CASSLLTRGEQYF. The CDR3 DNA follows: TGTGCCAGCAGCTTACTTACTCGCGGCGAGCAGTACTTC.